This T cell receptor beta chain was profiled in a study of blood T cell repertoires in COVID-19. Across the whole study: The origin of the acute and convalescent COVID-19 samples was the United States, Italy and Spain. Sources were T cells, B-cell-depleted T cells, or PBMCs; the material itself was cDNA or gDNA.

CDR3 size: 18 residues. Trimming at V came to 1 base and at J to 3 bases, leaving 12 bases not matched to a gene. Per the germline V gene, CDR1 is MRHNA and CDR2 is SNTAGT. In the authors' workflow: Scientists estimated how many nucleated cells there were by amplifying reference gene primers. The data were produced by immunoSEQ multiplex PCR, yet TCRdb's version contains in-frame clones alone and is incomplete. V and J calls and clone size follow that table, whereas D and trimming were derived from the DNA. The data show 220,000 or so clones, approximately 91% seen once. The chain is built from TRBV6-4 and TRBJ1-1; 9 bases are shared with TRBD1. This TCR derives from a man between 60 and 75 years old who had recovered from COVID-19. The sequenced sample consisted of peripheral blood. The CDR3 region is CASSDYLRDREGHTEAFF. The CDR3 region has the DNA TGTGCCAGCAGTGACTATCTACGGGACAGGGAAGGACACACTGAAGCTTTCTTT.